One sample yielded the 2 T cell receptor beta chains listed below, sequenced in a study of spatial heterogeneity in lung cancer. TCRdb re-called the 5' RACE reads with MiXCR, one entry per CDR3 protein. The sample lists about 24,000 distinct CDR3 sequences, 3% to 4% occurring once. Time point reported: sample taken at primary tumor resection. This sample comprised PBMCs, obtained at surgery. These receptor sequences come from a female donor with early-stage non-small cell lung cancer.

This clonotype was counted at least ten times. DNA for the CDR3: TGTGCCAGCAGTTTCCGACAGATACCGGGACTAGCGGGAGGTCGGGACAATGAGCAGTTCTTC. This translates into CASSFRQIPGLAGGRDNEQFF. This sequence joins TRBV12-3 or TRBV12-4 and TRBJ2-1; 15 bases agree with TRBD2. CDR3 size: 21 residues. The trim removed 3 bases at V and 5 bases at J, leaving 17 bases unmatched.

This clonotype was seen at least ten times. The chain uses TRBV6-1 and TRBJ2-1, with TRBD2 matching over 8 bases. Trimming took 6 bases from V and 1 from J; bases not matched to a gene: 8. From germline, CDR1 is MNHNS and CDR2 SASEGT. The CDR3 runs 16 residues. Here the CDR3 reads CASSHRGGMSYNEQFF. CDR3 coding DNA: TGTGCCAGCAGCCATCGGGGGGGGATGTCCTACAATGAGCAGTTCTTC.